This TCR beta chain was identified during a study of TIL therapy for anti-PD-1-resistant metastatic lung cancer. Study results and caveats: TIL cultures after expansion showed higher clonality and lower diversity than baseline tumor (median about 6% vs 30%).

This was the immunoSEQ v3 assay. This table comes from immunoSEQ multiplex PCR, and its TCRdb copy is limited to in-frame clones, with some not included. The table shows about 25,000 clones, with roughly 72% occurring only once. With V trimmed by 1 base and J by 3 bases, 7 bases remained unmatched. Germline values: CDR1 LNHNV, CDR2 YYDKDF (reference sequence). The CDR3 is 16 residues long. This clone was recorded a few times. Its specificity is not known. As for time point: pre-treatment sample, taken before nivolumab and TIL therapy. Pleural nodules or supraclavicular lymph nodes made up most of the excised metastases sampled.

The TCR comes from a person aged 25-79 years with non-small cell lung cancer. Here the sequenced sample was tumor tissue, taken at baseline. This chain connects TRBV15 to TRBJ2-3; 7 positions agree with TRBD1. CDR3 loop: CATSRGGQAGTDTQYF. CDR3 DNA: TGTGCCACCAGCAGAGGTGGACAGGCCGGGACAGATACGCAGTATTTT.